The T cell receptor (beta chain) under discussion was sequenced for a study of cytomegalovirus exposure and HLA in healthy donors. Germline values: CDR1 SGHNT, CDR2 YYREEE (reference sequence). This CDR3 is built from 13 residues. The V and J ends lost 3 bases and 6 bases respectively, with 12 bases between them. PCR employed 60 Vbeta and 13 Jbeta primers. The table came from immunoSEQ multiplex PCR; TCRdb's copy has only in-frame clones and leaves some out. The data contain approximately 220,000 clones, roughly 80% of them singletons. Remarks on this clone: Its antigen is as yet unknown.

The study's findings and limits: In a later analysis, an Asian-associated ancestry cluster reportedly showed fewer N-insertions than the 666-donor mean.

The clonotype originates from a girl aged 2 to 9 in good health and CMV-seronegative. Sequences were obtained from PBMCs. The chain couples TRBV5-4 to TRBJ1-1; D possibly corresponds to TRBD1 (6 bases). CDR3 nucleotides: TGTGCCAGCAGCTCAGTAGGACAGTCTGAAGCTTTCTTT. This gives the protein CASSSVGQSEAFF.